This entry lists 25 T cell receptor beta chains sequenced from one sample in a study of molecular identifiers for immune sequencing clone quantification. One entry per CDR3 protein results from TCRdb running MiXCR on the PCR reads. The data contain just under 650,000 distinct CDR3 sequences, about 20% of them singletons. The sequenced sample consisted of naive CD8+ T cells from blood, with Jurkat cell RNA spiked in. Subset defined: FACS-sorted CD8+CD4-CCR7+CD45RA+ naive T cells. Source of these receptors: a human donor in good health. Some libraries in this study had Jurkat cell RNA spiked in.

This clonotype occurred many times. J is TRBJ2-7 and V is TRBV20-1, with TRBD1 matching 10 bases. This CDR3 region has 13 residues. Germline trimming cut 8 bases from V and 4 bases from J; bases unmatched to any gene: 8. Germline V gene lookup returns CDR1 DFQATT and CDR2 SNEGSKA (reference sequence). CDR3 bases: TGCAGTACCTTGGACAGGGGGGTATACGAGCAGTACTTC. Its translation is CSTLDRGVYEQYF.

This chain joins TRBV4-1 and TRBJ1-5; D is unresolved. Germline CDR1 is MGHRA and CDR2 is YSYEKL. The germline V and J ends were trimmed by 1 base and 2 bases, with 9 bases remaining between them. The CDR3 is 15 amino acids. DNA for the CDR3: TGCGCCAGCAGCCAAGTATATGGCCGCAATCAGCCCCAGCATTTT. It is translated as CASSQVYGRNQPQHF.

The rearrangement joins TRBV6-2 or TRBV6-3 to TRBJ2-1; TRBD2 is a possible D gene (6 bases). This CDR3 spans 15 amino acids. Germline values: CDR1 MNHEY, CDR2 SVGEGT. V was trimmed by 2 bases and J by 9 bases, leaving 17 bases between them. CDR3 nucleotides: TGTGCCAGCAGTTACGCACTCGGGAGCTACGGTGAGCAGTTCTTC. The encoded protein is CASSYALGSYGEQFF.

This clonotype occurred many times. The V and J genes are TRBV5-1 and TRBJ1-2; no firm D call. The CDR3 length is 15 residues. Germline loops: CDR1 SGHRS, CDR2 YFSETQ. V was trimmed by 4 bases and J by 4 bases, leaving 17 bases between them. CDR3 in amino acids: CASSPQPTDTYGYTF. The DNA of the CDR3 is TGCGCCAGCAGCCCTCAACCGACGGATACCTATGGCTACACCTTC.

This clonotype was observed many times. This chain joins TRBV5-1 and TRBJ1-3; D not certain. This CDR3 has 15 amino acids. The V and J ends lost 0 bases and 7 bases respectively, with 14 bases between them. Germline V CDR1 and CDR2: SGHRS, YFSETQ. CDR3 in DNA: TGCGCCAGCAGCTTGGGACCACGGACCATCAACACCATATATTTT. Its protein is CASSLGPRTINTIYF.

To note about this clonotype: This may stem from a read error, because a much larger clone lies one nucleotide away. This rearrangement joins TRBV7-6 to TRBJ2-1; a weak D match, TRBD1 (8 bases). Germline V gives CDR1 SGHVS, CDR2 FNYEAQ. The CDR3 covers 13 residues. CDR3 nucleotide sequence: TGTGCCAGCAGCCCCACAGGGGGGGATGAGCAGTCCTTC. Protein: CASSPTGGDEQSF.

At least ten counts were recorded for this clonotype. The chain couples TRBV5-1 to TRBJ1-1; the D gene is possibly TRBD1 (5 bases). This CDR3 has 13 amino acids. The ends were cut back, 7 bases at V and 3 bases at J, with 13 bases in the middle. Germline loops: CDR1 SGHRS, CDR2 YFSETQ. The CDR3 DNA is TGCGCCAGCCATCAAATGGGACACACTGAAGCTTTCTTT. This translates into CASHQMGHTEAFF.

On this clonotype itself: A much larger clone differs by one base, so this may be a read error. This rearrangement joins TRBV20-1 to TRBJ2-7, with TRBD1 as a possible D gene (5 bases). The V gene's germline CDR1 is DFQATT and CDR2 SNEGSKA (reference sequence). CDR3 length equals 12 residues. The V gene lost 1 base and the J gene lost 3 bases, with 7 bases spanning the gap. CDR3 DNA: TGCAGTGCTAGAGGGACACACTACGAGCAGTACTTC. It encodes CSARGTHYEQYF.

Comment on this clonotype: The conserved final phenylalanine or tryptophan is absent from the CDR3, which likely points to a read error. The rearrangement joins TRBV4-2 to TRBJ1-2; possible D gene TRBD1, 5 bases. CDR3 length: 14 residues. Germline V lookup: CDR1 LGHNA, CDR2 YNFKEQ. Trimming took 4 bases from V and 2 from J, leaving 11 bases between them. The CDR3 spells CASSPGTANYGYTL. CDR3 bases: TGTGCCAGCAGCCCAGGGACGGCAAACTATGGCTACACCCTC.

This clonotype appeared many times. In DNA form, the CDR3 reads TGTGCCAGTAGTACATACGCCAGGACTAGCGGGCGATACGAGCAGTACTTC. This encodes CASSTYARTSGRYEQYF. The V call is TRBV19, the J call TRBJ2-7; TRBD2 matches at 11 bases. CDR1 and CDR2 from the germline V gene are LNHDA and SQIVND (reference sequence). This CDR3 spans 17 amino acids. The J segment lost 4 bases and the V segment lost 4 bases, leaving 12 bases of the junction unmatched. Full variable domain (rest looked up from reference TRBV19 and TRBJ2-7): DGGITQSPKYLFRKEGQNVTLSCEQNLNHDAMYWYRQDPGQGLRLIYYSQIVNDFQKGDIAEGYSVSREKKESFPLTVTSAQKNPTAFYLCASSTYARTSGRYEQYFGPGTRLTVT.

This clonotype was seen a few times. The CDR3 is CASSPWTASYEQYF. Written as DNA, the CDR3 is TGTGCCAGCAGCCCCTGGACAGCCTCCTACGAGCAGTACTTC. The chain employs TRBV7-6 and TRBJ2-7; tentative D call: TRBD1 (6 bases). Germline CDR1 reads SGHVS; CDR2 reads FNYEAQ. The CDR3 consists of 14 residues. V was clipped by 5 bases and J by 0 bases, with 11 bases between them.

This sequence joins TRBV20-1 and TRBJ2-7, with TRBD1 identical over 8 bases. V was clipped by 0 bases and J by 4 bases; unmatched bases: 5. CDR1 and CDR2 (germline): DFQATT, SNEGSKA (reference sequence). The CDR3 runs to 14 residues. CDR3 in amino acids: CSARDTRTGYEQYF. The CDR3 nucleotides read TGCAGTGCTAGAGATACCCGGACAGGGTACGAGCAGTACTTC.

V and J are TRBV11-2 and TRBJ2-7; possible D gene TRBD2, 6 bases. The CDR3 extends over 16 amino acids. From germline, CDR1 is SGHAT and CDR2 FQNNGV. Trimming pared 5 bases from V and 5 bases from J, leaving 22 bases between. CDR3 loop: CASSGPLTGLENEQYF. The CDR3 DNA reads TGTGCCAGCAGCGGTCCGCTAACGGGACTTGAAAACGAGCAGTACTTC.

There are many counts of this clonotype. This chain uses TRBV7-9 with TRBJ1-1; D gene unclear. With 6 bases removed from V and 5 bases from J, the gap between germline ends came to 10 bases. Germline CDR1 SEHNR, CDR2 FQNEAQ (reference sequence). This CDR3 region has 12 residues. The CDR3 region is CASRPLVTEAFF. In nucleotides, the CDR3 is TGTGCCAGCAGGCCGTTGGTAACTGAAGCTTTCTTT.

The chain employs TRBV27 and TRBJ1-5; D remains ambiguous. CDR1 and CDR2 (germline): MNHEY, SMNVEV (reference sequence). Between the trimmed V and J ends, which lost 4 bases and 5 bases, there was a span of 12 bases. The CDR3 length is 14 residues. Written as DNA, the CDR3 is TGTGCCAGCAGTTCGACGGGATTCTATCAGCCCCAGCATTTT. Its protein is CASSSTGFYQPQHF.

This clonotype was observed at least ten times. The gene calls are TRBV5-4 and TRBJ1-2; 11 nucleotides match TRBD1. The CDR3 spans 16 residues. Germline V lookup: CDR1 SGHNT, CDR2 YYREEE (reference sequence). V dropped 0 bases and J dropped 4; count of bases not matched to a gene: 5. The CDR3 coding sequence is TGTGCCAGCAGCTTGGGGACAGGGGGCGCGAGCTATGGCTACACCTTC. Its protein is CASSLGTGGASYGYTF. Variable domain in full (rest from reference TRBV5-4 and TRBJ1-2): ETGVTQSPTHLIKTRGQQVTLRCSSQSGHNTVSWYQQALGQGPQFIFQYYREEENGRGNFPPRFSGLQFPNYSSELNVNALELDDSALYLCASSLGTGGASYGYTFGSGTRLTVV.

This chain uses TRBV9 with TRBJ2-5; 11 positions agree with TRBD2. Germline V lookup: CDR1 SGDLS, CDR2 YYNGEE. Losses at the gene ends were 4 bases for V and 1 base for J; bases not matched to a gene: 12. The CDR3 sequence is 18 residues long. The CDR3 here is CASSPRLAGGPLQETQYF. CDR3 sequence (DNA): TGTGCCAGCAGCCCTCGGTTAGCGGGAGGGCCCCTCCAAGAGACCCAGTACTTC. Together with reference TRBV9 and TRBJ2-5, the CDR3 gives the full variable domain: DSGVTQTPKHLITATGQRVTLRCSPRSGDLSVYWYQQSLDQGLQFLIQYYNGEERAKGNILERFSAQQFPDLHSELNLSSLELGDSALYFCASSPRLAGGPLQETQYFGPGTRLLVL.

This clonotype occurred many times. This chain uses TRBV6-5 with TRBJ2-3; TRBD2 matches at 11 bases. The CDR3 length is 16 residues. Looked up from germline, CDR1 is MNHEY and CDR2 is SVGAGI. V was pared by 2 bases and J by 2 bases, with 3 bases of the junction left unmatched. The CDR3 sequence is CASSYLAGGVTDTQYF. For the CDR3, the DNA is TGTGCCAGCAGTTACCTAGCGGGGGGCGTCACAGATACGCAGTATTTT.

This clonotype was recorded a few times. The chain uses TRBV4-3 and TRBJ2-1, with D possibly matching TRBD2 (5 bases). In germline, CDR1 is LGHNA, CDR2 YSLEER. CDR3 length equals 15 residues. V was shortened by 1 base and J by 3 bases, with 10 bases between the two germline ends. CDR3 sequence (DNA): TGCGCCAGCAGCCAAGGGGGTCGGGGCTACAATGAGCAGTTCTTC. It encodes CASSQGGRGYNEQFF.

Comment on this clonotype: This sequence may be a read error, since a much larger clone differs from it by one base. The chain employs TRBV25-1 and TRBJ2-5; D gene ambiguous. This CDR3 spans 14 amino acids. Germline V CDR1 and CDR2: MGHDK, SYGVNS. The CDR3 loop reads CASSVYSGQETQDF. CDR3 coding DNA: TGTGCCAGCAGTGTATACTCGGGCCAAGAGACCCAGGACTTC. The full variable domain, rest sourced from reference TRBV25-1 and TRBJ2-5, is EADIYQTPRYLVIGTGKKITLECSQTMGHDKMYWYQQDPGMELHLIHYSYGVNSTEKGDLSSESTVSRIRTEHFPLTLESARPSHTSQYLCASSVYSGQETQDFGPGTRLLVL.

This clonotype appeared many times. The CDR3 DNA sequence: TGCAGCGTTTGGACAGGAGACACAGATACGCAGTATTTT. Its translation: CSVWTGDTDTQYF. V is TRBV29-1 and J is TRBJ2-3, with 7 bases identical to TRBD1. The germline CDR1 and CDR2 sequences are SQVTM and ANQGSEA. J gave up 2 bases and V 5 bases, and 4 bases lay outside the gene matches. The CDR3 runs to 13 residues.

The chain has TRBV4-3 and TRBJ2-2; the D is unclear. CDR3 length: 14 amino acids. Germline CDR1 reads LGHNA; CDR2 reads YSLEER. V was clipped by 0 bases and J by 4 bases, with 6 bases between them. The CDR3 here is CASSQDITTGELFF. Here the CDR3 DNA reads TGCGCCAGCAGCCAAGATATCACCACCGGGGAGCTGTTTTTT.

This clonotype was found many times. This chain joins TRBV7-6 and TRBJ1-1; 7 bases align to TRBD1. The CDR3 is 16 residues long. The J segment lost 3 bases and the V segment lost 5 bases, leaving 12 bases of the junction unmatched. Germline lookup yields CDR1 SGHVS and CDR2 FNYEAQ. The CDR3 sequence: CASSPHTQTGDTEAFF. The CDR3 DNA sequence: TGTGCCAGCAGCCCGCACACGCAAACAGGGGACACTGAAGCTTTCTTT.

The rearrangement uses TRBV19 and TRBJ1-5; weak D call: TRBD1 (6 bases). The germline V and J ends were trimmed by 0 bases and 4 bases, with 7 bases remaining between them. The germline gives CDR1 LNHDA, CDR2 SQIVND (reference sequence). The length of the CDR3 is 14 residues. The CDR3 DNA is TGTGCCAGTAGTATAGAAGGGACAAATCAGCCCCAGCATTTT. Its protein is CASSIEGTNQPQHF.

For this clonotype: A much more abundant neighbour one base away suggests this may be a read error. The V call is TRBV30, the J call TRBJ2-1; D not resolved. Germline CDR1 is GTSNPN and CDR2 is SVGIG (reference sequence). The CDR3 extends over 13 amino acids. Trimming took 0 bases from V and 6 from J, leaving 9 bases between them. CDR3 sequence: CAWSVQIGNEQFF. CDR3 DNA: TGTGCCTGGAGTGTACAAATCGGCAATGAGCAGTTCTTC.